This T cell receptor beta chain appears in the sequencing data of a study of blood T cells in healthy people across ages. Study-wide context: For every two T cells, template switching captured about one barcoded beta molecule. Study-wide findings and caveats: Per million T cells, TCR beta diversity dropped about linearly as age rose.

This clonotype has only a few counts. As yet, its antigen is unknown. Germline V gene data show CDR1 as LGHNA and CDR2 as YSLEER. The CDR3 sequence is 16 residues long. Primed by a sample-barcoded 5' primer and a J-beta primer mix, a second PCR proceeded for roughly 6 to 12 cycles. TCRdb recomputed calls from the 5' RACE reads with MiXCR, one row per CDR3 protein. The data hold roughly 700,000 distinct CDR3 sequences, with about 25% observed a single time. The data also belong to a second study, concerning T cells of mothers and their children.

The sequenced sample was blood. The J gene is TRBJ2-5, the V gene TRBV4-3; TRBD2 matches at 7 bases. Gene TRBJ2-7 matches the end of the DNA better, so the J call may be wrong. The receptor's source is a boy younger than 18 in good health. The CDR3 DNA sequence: TGCGCCAGCAGCCAAGATCGGGCGGGGGTATCCTACGAGCAGTACTTC. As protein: CASSQDRAGVSYEQYF.